This T cell receptor (beta chain) emerged from a study of blood T cell repertoires in COVID-19 (TCRdb year 2020). Background for the entire study: Collaborator samples came from the United States, Italy and Spain and covered acute and convalescent phases of COVID-19. The prospective study material was composed of cDNA or gDNA derived from T cells, B-cell-depleted T cells, or PBMCs. The dataset comprised deeply sampled blood TCRbeta repertoires from subjects exposed to, actively infected with, or recovered from COVID-19. A freely available public database, intended as a resource for researchers studying the immune response to SARS-CoV-2, is where the repertoires were released. Samples came from the ongoing ImmuneRACE study (first 160 participants) plus 1,254 subjects from 6 global collaborators. A de-identified subject ID, COVID-19 status, age in years and sex were almost always included in the sample metadata. HLA class I and class II types, where available, came from metadata supplied by the sample provider rather than from assay-based typing.

Details on this clone: Its recognized antigen is unknown. No much larger clone is present one base from it, and per-base qualities are unavailable.

The immunoSEQ Assay, a bias-controlled multiplex PCR, was used to amplify TCRbeta CDR3 regions from genomic DNA. The paper's data handling went like this. The number of nucleated cells in each sample was estimated from the amplification of reference gene primers within the assay. To quantify the absolute abundance of each unique TCRbeta CDR3 rearrangement, sequence reads were collapsed and filtered. For each sample, productive Simpson clonality was calculated by taking the square root of Simpson's diversity index across productive rearrangements. TCRdb took this table from immuneACCESS and kept in-frame rearrangements with V and J called. Such tables lack part of the clones; where checked against another copy, unresolved V genes explain under half of the gap, and the rest is unexplained. From that table come the V and J calls and clone size; the DNA was used to work out D and trimming. The sample contains about 130,000 clones, about 88% of them found a single time. Jointly, the top ten make up roughly 1.2% of the sample.

Here is what the overall study found, with its caveats: How much clinical and demographic metadata was included differed by source and by participant, and the metadata was provided uncurated.

Collaborating institutions collected whole blood in K2EDTA tubes following their own protocols. For TCRbeta analysis, collaborator samples were shipped as frozen whole blood, as isolated PBMCs, or as DNA extracted from either sample type. The CDR3 goes from the cysteine to the phenylalanine over 12 residues. Kept here is only the CDR3 DNA, which spans 36 bases and is read in frame from base 1. The germline V gene (reference sequence) specifies LNHNV as CDR1 and YYDKDF as CDR2. Cut back by 1 base and 13 bases, the V and J ends lie 10 bases apart. This clonotype originated in a woman older than 75 with acute or convalescent COVID-19. Recombination connected TRBV15 to TRBJ2-2, and possibly TRBD2, on 5 matching bases. The specimen sequenced was peripheral blood. CDR3 protein: CATSRVRGGLFF. The nucleotide sequence is TGTGCCACCAGCAGAGTCCGTGGAGGGCTGTTTTTT.